This T cell receptor beta chain was captured by sequencing in a study of shared clonotypes between healthy human individuals. Cells designated naive CD8 were CD45RO-negative and were positively selected for CCR7, with terminally differentiated effector memory CD45RA+ cells excluded. As to this clone: What it binds is not known.

Regarding the study as a whole: Against clonotypes common to all four donors, non-shared ones had lower generation probabilities. Clonotype sharing among donors was thought likely to change with sequencing depth.

Assay: immunoSEQ multiplex PCR; the TCRdb copy retains only in-frame clones and omits some. The sample carries almost 700,000 clones, approximately 90% recorded once. Germline V gene sequence: CDR1 LNHDA, CDR2 SQIVND (reference sequence). V shed 5 bases and J 6 bases; nucleotides not matched to a gene: 6. The CDR3 is made up of 16 amino acids. The sample consisted of naive CD8+ T cells sorted from blood. This sequence originates from a man aged 25 to 40 in good health. The V gene is TRBV19, the J gene TRBJ2-3; 15 bases align to TRBD2. This CDR3 is CASSSGTSGGRDTQYF. The CDR3 DNA is TGTGCCAGTAGTTCCGGGACTAGCGGGGGGCGGGATACGCAGTATTTT.